This T cell receptor (beta chain) was profiled in a study of cytomegalovirus exposure and HLA in healthy donors. PCR used 60 Vbeta primers and 13 Jbeta primers. TCRdb's copy holds only in-frame clones and misses some; the assay was immunoSEQ multiplex PCR. The repertoire table contains 38,000 or so clones. The specimen sequenced was PBMCs. This TCR was recovered from a man aged 35 to 55 in good health and CMV-seropositive.

The CDR3 DNA is TGTGCCAGCAGCTTGACAGGGGGCGGCTCTGAAGCTTTCTTT. Translated, it gives CASSLTGGGSEAFF. This chain uses TRBV11-2 with TRBJ1-1; 10 bases line up with TRBD1. V lost 3 bases, J lost 6 bases, and 4 bases stayed unmatched. This CDR3 has 14 residues. Germline CDR1 is SGHAT and CDR2 is FQNNGV.